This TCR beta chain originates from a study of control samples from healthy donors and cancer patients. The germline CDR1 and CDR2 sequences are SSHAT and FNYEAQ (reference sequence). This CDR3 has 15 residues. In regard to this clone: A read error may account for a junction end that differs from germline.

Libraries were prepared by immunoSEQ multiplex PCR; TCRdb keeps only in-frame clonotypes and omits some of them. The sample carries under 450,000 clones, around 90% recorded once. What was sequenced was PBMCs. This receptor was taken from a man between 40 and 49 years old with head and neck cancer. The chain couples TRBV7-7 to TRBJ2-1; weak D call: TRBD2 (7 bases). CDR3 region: CASSLEGGAGNEQFF. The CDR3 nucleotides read TGTGCTAGCAGCTTGGAGGGGGGGGCAGGTAATGAGCAGTTCTTC.